The 5 T cell receptor beta chains reported below all come from one sample, sequenced in a study of blood T cell repertoires in COVID-19. The table came from immunoSEQ multiplex PCR; TCRdb's copy has only in-frame clones and leaves some out. The repertoire holds some 300,000 clones, with 85% to 90% as singletons. Specimen: PBMCs or T cells enriched from blood (not recorded which). The receptors originated from a man younger than 40 who had recovered from COVID-19.

The rearrangement links TRBV18 to TRBJ2-5; D is undetermined. Germline lookup yields CDR1 KGHSH and CDR2 LQKENI. CDR3 length: 13 amino acids. Trimming removed 4 bases at V and 0 bases at J, with 6 bases between. This CDR3 is CASSRSNQETQYF. The CDR3 nucleotides are TGTGCCAGCTCACGATCTAACCAAGAGACCCAGTACTTC.

This chain joins TRBV24-1 and TRBJ1-3, with D tentatively TRBD1 (6 bases). Trimming stripped 4 bases from V and 0 bases from J, with 15 bases between. Germline V gene data show CDR1 as KGHDR and CDR2 as SFDVKD. The CDR3 loop spans 17 amino acids. The CDR3 DNA sequence: TGTGCCACCAGTGACCAATACAGGGTCCCCTCTGGAAACACCATATATTTT. Amino acids: CATSDQYRVPSGNTIYF.

V usage is TRBV18 and J usage is TRBJ1-2, with 8 bases lining up with TRBD1. This CDR3 comprises 16 residues. Germline trimming cut 0 bases from V and 0 bases from J; bases unmatched to any gene: 3. Germline values: CDR1 KGHSH, CDR2 LQKENI. The CDR3 loop reads CASSPPPTGANYGYTF. CDR3 in DNA: TGTGCCAGCTCACCACCCCCGACAGGGGCTAACTATGGCTACACCTTC.

This chain uses TRBV5-4 with TRBJ2-1; 15 nucleotides match TRBD2. Germline CDR1 is SGHNT and CDR2 is YYREEE (reference sequence). The J segment lost 0 bases and the V segment lost 2 bases, leaving 3 bases of the junction unmatched. The CDR3 extends over 18 amino acids. The CDR3 region has the DNA TGTGCCAGCAGCTTAGGACTAGCGGGAGGGTTCTCCTACAATGAGCAGTTCTTC. It specifies CASSLGLAGGFSYNEQFF.

The V and J genes are TRBV7-9 and TRBJ2-7, with D possibly matching TRBD1 (6 bases). This CDR3 region has 16 residues. The ends were cut back, 3 bases at V and 2 bases at J, with 17 bases in the middle. The germline CDR1 and CDR2 sequences are SEHNR and FQNEAQ (reference sequence). This CDR3 reads CASSFASGTQPYEQYF. The DNA of the CDR3 is TGTGCCAGCAGCTTTGCTTCCGGGACACAACCCTACGAGCAGTACTTC. The full variable domain, its missing parts supplied by reference TRBV7-9 and TRBJ2-7, is DTGVSQNPRHKITKRGQNVTFRCDPISEHNRLYWYRQTLGQGPEFLTYFQNEAQLEKSRLLSDRFSAERPKGSFSTLEIQRTEQGDSAMYLCASSFASGTQPYEQYFGPGTRLTVT.